This T cell receptor (beta chain) was profiled in a study of T cells in Graves' hyperthyroidism and ophthalmopathy. Note on this clonotype: Antigen: not known.

Individuals with ophthalmopathy presented a Clinical Activity Score of at least 3, a NOSPECS grade of at least 4 and a duration under 3 months. The PBMCs were taken from over 9.5 ml of fresh peripheral blood. General study points: Onset of ophthalmopathy came a median 6.5 months after the model predicted it. Stable hyperthyroidism was separated from ophthalmopathy by a model based on 13 V-J features.

TCR beta CDR3 sequences were amplified from RNA transcripts. First-round RT-PCR of the TCR CDR3 relied on the HTBI primer set. TCRdb itself ran the multiplex PCR reads through MiXCR, one entry per CDR3 protein. Counted here are nearly 600,000 distinct CDR3 sequences, approximately 15% occurring once; the ten biggest clones make up 6.5% to 9%. Germline CDR1 and CDR2: SGHVS and FQNEAQ. V was trimmed by 7 bases and J by 7 bases, leaving 19 bases between them. The CDR3 contains 15 residues. The sequencing sample was made of blood. This sequence joins TRBV7-8 and TRBJ1-4; D is undetermined. The clonotype originates from a woman younger than 30 with Graves' ophthalmopathy. The CDR3 coding sequence is TGTGCCAGCACCATACGTGAGGGCTTCGGTGAAAAACTGTTTTTT. It is translated as CASTIREGFGEKLFF.